This T cell receptor (beta chain) was obtained from a study of regulatory T cells in long-lasting Graves disease. Overall study results and limits: Favoring TRBV28, TRBJ1-2 and TRBJ2-5 was a feature seen in persistent disease.

In regard to this clonotype: Its antigen is unidentified.

CDR1 LGHDT and CDR2 YNNKEL come from the germline V gene (reference sequence). The CDR3 loop spans 15 amino acids. With 3 bases clipped from V and 3 bases from J, the junction kept 2 bases outside the gene matches. The TCR beta library used iRepertoire HTBI primers with Arm-PCR amplification of CDR3. TCRdb redid the calling of the multiplex PCR reads with MiXCR, one entry per CDR3 protein. Of about 440,000 distinct CDR3 sequences listed, about 15% are singletons. As to time point: newly diagnosed GD, antithyroid drugs for less than 3 months. Generation of the TCR library employed RNA extracted from PBMCs. Patient provenance is recorded as an endocrinology department in Xi'an, China. These data were also filed under a second study, of T cells in Graves' hyperthyroidism and ophthalmopathy. That source notes: An absence of ophthalmopathy progression within 18 months meant stable Graves' hyperthyroidism.

This clonotype was obtained from a young woman with Graves disease. The source material was peripheral blood mononuclear cells (PBMCs), sampled at new diagnosis, from a patient treated with antithyroid drugs. V gene TRBV3-1 combines with J gene TRBJ2-3, with 11 bases fitting TRBD2. The CDR3 protein is CASSQVAGGTDTQYF. The CDR3, as DNA: TGTGCCAGCAGCCAGGTAGCGGGAGGGACAGATACGCAGTATTTT.